This TCR beta chain was identified in a study of spatial heterogeneity in lung cancer. TCR cDNA molecules each had a unique molecular identifier. MiXCR, applied by TCRdb to the 5' RACE reads, yields one record per CDR3 protein. The sample holds about 24,000 distinct CDR3 sequences, under 10% seen once. Germline CDR1 and CDR2: LGHNA and YNFKEQ. The CDR3 has 15 amino acids. General study findings and limits: How many expanded intratumoral alpha and beta TCRs were present tracked the tumor mutation count, which was a count of nonsynonymous mutations.

Documented time point: sample taken at primary tumor resection. With respect to this clonotype: Its antigen is unknown. This clone may be a read error of a much larger clone one base away.

This receptor was identified in a male donor with early-stage non-small cell lung cancer. The sample here was lung tumor tissue, taken at surgery. The chain employs TRBV4-2 and TRBJ2-7; 11 bases agree with TRBD2. CDR3 nucleotide sequence: TGTGTCAGCAGCCAAGATAGCGGGGGGGCGAGTGAGCAGTACTTC. Translating gives CVSSQDSGGASEQYF.